A selection of T cell receptor beta chains follows, all from one sample in a study of Ad26.COV2.S vaccination and SARS-CoV-2 variants. The method was immunoSEQ multiplex PCR; TCRdb's version includes in-frame clones alone and lacks a portion of them. The repertoire consists of about 350,000 clones, with roughly 81% occurring once and the leading ten covering about 3.3%. The specimen was peripheral blood, collected in a trial of Ad26.COV2.S vaccine versus placebo. These receptors came from a person aged 18-65 years who received the Ad26.COV2.S COVID-19 vaccine or a placebo. Both conserved end residues are part of each CDR3. The order of the fields is V gene, clone size, J gene, D gene, CDR3 DNA, CDR3 protein. A D gene is named only where the DNA matches it firmly. The listing skips clone size in some rows; elsewhere it reads once, few, many or a size class.

v_gene: TRBV7-2
abundance: -
j_gene: TRBJ2-3
d_gene: -
CDR3nt: TGTGCCAGCAGCTTTCGGGGGAGCACAGATACGCAGTATTTT
CDR3aa: CASSFRGSTDTQYF

v_gene: TRBV23-1
abundance: -
j_gene: TRBJ1-4
d_gene: -
CDR3nt: TGCGCCCCTCGGCGCAGGGGCAATATTGAAAAACTGTTTTTT
CDR3aa: CAPRRRGNIEKLFF

v_gene: TRBV10-3
abundance: -
j_gene: TRBJ1-2
d_gene: TRBD1
CDR3nt: TGTGCCATCAGTGAGTCGAGAGGGGGCGGCGGCTACACCTTC
CDR3aa: CAISESRGGGGYTF

v_gene: TRBV4-3
abundance: -
j_gene: TRBJ2-1
d_gene: -
CDR3nt: TGCGCCAGCAGCCCTGCGGAGTTTTCCTACAATGAGCAGTTCTTC
CDR3aa: CASSPAEFSYNEQFF

v_gene: TRBV29-1
abundance: -
j_gene: TRBJ2-3
d_gene: -
CDR3nt: TGCAGCGTTGGGGCCCAAACAGATACGCAGTATTTT
CDR3aa: CSVGAQTDTQYF

v_gene: TRBV7-9
abundance: few
j_gene: TRBJ1-1
d_gene: -
CDR3nt: TGTGCCAGCAGCGCGGGGTTCGCCGGGTACACTGAAGCTTTCTTT
CDR3aa: CASSAGFAGYTEAFF

v_gene: TRBV24-1
abundance: -
j_gene: TRBJ1-2
d_gene: -
CDR3nt: TGTGCCACCAGTATAAGCAACTATGGCTACACCTTC
CDR3aa: CATSISNYGYTF

v_gene: TRBV7-9
abundance: -
j_gene: TRBJ2-2
d_gene: -
CDR3nt: TGTGCCAGCAGCTTTGGTGAACTTAACACCGGGGAGCTGTTTTTT
CDR3aa: CASSFGELNTGELFF

v_gene: TRBV19
abundance: -
j_gene: TRBJ1-2
d_gene: TRBD1
CDR3nt: TGTGCCAGTAGTATAGGGTGGGCAGGGGGCTCCGGCTATGGCTACACCTTC
CDR3aa: CASSIGWAGGSGYGYTF

v_gene: TRBV19
abundance: -
j_gene: TRBJ2-6
d_gene: -
CDR3nt: TGTGCCAGTAGTCCGTACTTGGGACTCCCCTCTGGGGCCAACGTCCTGACTTTC
CDR3aa: CASSPYLGLPSGANVLTF

v_gene: TRBV5-8
abundance: -
j_gene: TRBJ2-4
d_gene: TRBD2
CDR3nt: TGTGCCAGCAGGTATTCCGGGACTAGCGGGAGGAAAAACATTCAGTACTTC
CDR3aa: CASRYSGTSGRKNIQYF

v_gene: TRBV12-5
abundance: -
j_gene: TRBJ2-3
d_gene: -
CDR3nt: TGTGCTAGTGGTTTGGTACTACTCCTAGGGACATCTGAAGGGACGCAGTATTTT
CDR3aa: CASGLVLLLGTSEGTQYF

v_gene: TRBV5-1
abundance: once
j_gene: TRBJ1-2
d_gene: -
CDR3nt: TGCGCCAGCAGTACAGGGTCTAACTATGGCTACACCTTC
CDR3aa: CASSTGSNYGYTF

v_gene: TRBV7-2
abundance: once
j_gene: TRBJ1-2
d_gene: -
CDR3nt: TGTGCCAGCAGCTTAGCCCAGACCAACTATGGCTACACCTTC
CDR3aa: CASSLAQTNYGYTF

v_gene: TRBV11-2
abundance: -
j_gene: TRBJ2-7
d_gene: -
CDR3nt: TGTGCCAGCAGCTTTGGGGACACGGGCTACTACGAGCAGTACTTC
CDR3aa: CASSFGDTGYYEQYF